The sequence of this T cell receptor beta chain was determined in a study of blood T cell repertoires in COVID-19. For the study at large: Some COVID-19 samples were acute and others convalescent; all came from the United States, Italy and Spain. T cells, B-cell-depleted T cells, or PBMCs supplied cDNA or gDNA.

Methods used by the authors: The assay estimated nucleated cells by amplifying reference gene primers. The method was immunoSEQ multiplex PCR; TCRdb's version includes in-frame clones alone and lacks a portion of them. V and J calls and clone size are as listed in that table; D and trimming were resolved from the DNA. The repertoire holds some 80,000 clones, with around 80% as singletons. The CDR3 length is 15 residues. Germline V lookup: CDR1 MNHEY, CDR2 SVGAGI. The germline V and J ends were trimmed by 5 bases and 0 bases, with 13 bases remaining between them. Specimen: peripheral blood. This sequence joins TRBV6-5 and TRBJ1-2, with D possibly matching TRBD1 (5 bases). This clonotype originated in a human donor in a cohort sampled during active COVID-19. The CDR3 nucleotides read TGTGCCAGCAGTCAATCGACAGCCTCTAACTATGGCTACACCTTC. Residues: CASSQSTASNYGYTF.